A selection of T cell receptor beta chains follows, all from one sample in a study of T-cell memory formation after mild COVID-19. TCRdb recomputed calls from the 5' RACE reads with MiXCR, one row per CDR3 protein. In the table there are over 150,000 distinct CDR3 sequences, over 10% of which are singletons. Sequences were obtained from PBMCs or a T cell subset sorted from them (not recorded which). The receptors were gathered from a man in his late teens or twenties who had mild COVID-19 (a few samples of this study predate the infection). Cell type and time point are not known. Each CDR3 is given with its conserved first and last residue. Expanded clones get a size class; other rows say once, few or many, or leave the size out.

J gene: TRBJ1-1
V gene: TRBV6-6
clone size: NA
CDR3 length: 15
CDR3 protein: CASSLRGVEDTEAFF

J gene: TRBJ2-3
V gene: TRBV7-6
clone size: NA
CDR3 length: 17
CDR3 protein: CASSPRYRTASTDTQYF

J gene: TRBJ1-4
V gene: TRBV7-2
clone size: NA
CDR3 length: 15
CDR3 protein: CASSNYRATNEKLFF

J gene: TRBJ2-5
V gene: TRBV7-2
clone size: NA
CDR3 length: 14
CDR3 protein: CASSPFSAGETQYF

J gene: TRBJ1-5
V gene: TRBV5-5
clone size: few
CDR3 length: 15
CDR3 protein: CASSAGDREYQPQHF

J gene: TRBJ2-5
V gene: TRBV7-8
clone size: few
CDR3 length: 14
CDR3 protein: CASSLKGVRETQYF

J gene: TRBJ2-1
V gene: TRBV9
clone size: NA
CDR3 length: 14
CDR3 protein: CASRAGDLYNEQFF

J gene: TRBJ2-3
V gene: TRBV4-2
clone size: few
CDR3 length: 16
CDR3 protein: CASSQSVGAKSHTQYF

J gene: TRBJ1-6
V gene: TRBV7-3
clone size: many
CDR3 length: 14
CDR3 protein: CASAEQGVTSPLHF

J gene: TRBJ2-3
V gene: TRBV25-1
clone size: NA
CDR3 length: 16
CDR3 protein: CASSAQTGAGTDTQYF

J gene: TRBJ2-1
V gene: TRBV4-3
clone size: NA
CDR3 length: 12
CDR3 protein: CASSQGHNEQFF

J gene: TRBJ2-3
V gene: TRBV5-4
clone size: NA
CDR3 length: 15
CDR3 protein: CASSPTILKTNTQYF

J gene: TRBJ2-1
V gene: TRBV4-3
clone size: NA
CDR3 length: 16
CDR3 protein: CASSQDRGGLYNEQFF

J gene: TRBJ1-2
V gene: TRBV11-2
clone size: few
CDR3 length: 16
CDR3 protein: CASRSPWGVKGHGYTF